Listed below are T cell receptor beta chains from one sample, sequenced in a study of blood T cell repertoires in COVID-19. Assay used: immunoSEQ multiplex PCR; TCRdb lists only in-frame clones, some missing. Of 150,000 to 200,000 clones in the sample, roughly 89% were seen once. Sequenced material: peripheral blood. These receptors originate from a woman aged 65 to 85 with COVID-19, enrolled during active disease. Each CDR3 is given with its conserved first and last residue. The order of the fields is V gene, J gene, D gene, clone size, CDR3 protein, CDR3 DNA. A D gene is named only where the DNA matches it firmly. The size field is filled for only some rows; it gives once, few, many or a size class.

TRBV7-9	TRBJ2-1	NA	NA	CASSPLLGEDNEQFF	TGTGCCAGCAGCCCGCTTCTGGGGGAGGACAATGAGCAGTTCTTC
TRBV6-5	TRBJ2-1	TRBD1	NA	CASSRTGWSYNEQFF	TGTGCCAGCAGCCGGACAGGGTGGAGCTACAATGAGCAGTTCTTC
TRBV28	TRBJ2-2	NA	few	CASTLKAVTGELFF	TGTGCCAGCACCCTTAAAGCCGTCACCGGGGAGCTGTTTTTT
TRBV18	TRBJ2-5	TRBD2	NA	CASSQPRTGTFSSGTGETQYF	TGTGCCAGCTCACAGCCCAGAACAGGGACCTTTTCTAGCGGGACGGGAGAGACCCAGTACTTC
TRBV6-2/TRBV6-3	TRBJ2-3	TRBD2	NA	CASSYSRRERTDTQYF	TGTGCCAGCAGTTACTCGCGGCGGGAGAGAACAGATACGCAGTATTTT
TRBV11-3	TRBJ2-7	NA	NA	CASSLFGGSYEQYF	TGTGCCAGCAGCTTATTCGGCGGATCCTACGAGCAGTACTTC
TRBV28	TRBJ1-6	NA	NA	CASSSAGGSYNSPLHF	TGTGCCAGCAGTTCGGCGGGCGGGTCCTATAATTCACCCCTCCACTTT
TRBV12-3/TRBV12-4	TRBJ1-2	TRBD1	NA	CASRPGTGYGYTF	TGTGCCAGCAGACCCGGGACAGGCTATGGCTACACCTTC
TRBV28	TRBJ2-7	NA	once	CASSFSGHQYF	TGTGCCAGCAGTTTTTCGGGACATCAGTACTTC
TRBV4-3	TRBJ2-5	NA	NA	CASSQGFGAQQETQYF	TGCGCCAGCAGCCAAGGCTTCGGAGCGCAGCAAGAGACCCAGTACTTC
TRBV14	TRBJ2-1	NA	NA	CASSQDPGFAYNEQFF	TGTGCCAGCAGCCAAGATCCAGGGTTCGCCTACAATGAGCAGTTCTTC
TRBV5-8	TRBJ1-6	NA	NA	CASSLGTAINSPLHF	TGTGCCAGCAGCTTGGGGACAGCCATTAATTCACCCCTCCACTTT
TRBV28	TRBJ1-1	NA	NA	CASSITGSRYAFF	TGTGCCAGCAGTATCACGGGGTCACGCTACGCTTTCTTT
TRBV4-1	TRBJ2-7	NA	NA	CASSQKRPNEQYF	TGCGCCAGCAGCCAGAAGCGTCCAAACGAGCAGTACTTC
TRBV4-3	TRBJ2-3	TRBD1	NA	CASSQDSQGASDTQYF	TGCGCCAGCAGCCAAGATAGCCAGGGGGCGTCAGATACGCAGTATTTT
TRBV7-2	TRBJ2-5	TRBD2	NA	CASSLVSLAGGETQYF	TGTGCCAGCAGCTTAGTCTCTCTAGCGGGAGGAGAGACCCAGTACTTC
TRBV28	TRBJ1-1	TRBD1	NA	CASSRQGLNTEAFF	TGTGCCAGCAGCAGACAGGGGTTGAACACTGAAGCTTTCTTT
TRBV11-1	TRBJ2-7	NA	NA	CASSPLAGPYEQYF	TGTGCCAGCAGCCCCCTGGCAGGGCCCTACGAGCAGTACTTC
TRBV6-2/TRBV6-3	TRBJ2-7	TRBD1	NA	CASSYTGTGGTRTYEQYF	TGTGCCAGCAGTTACACAGGGACAGGGGGAACGAGGACCTACGAGCAGTACTTC
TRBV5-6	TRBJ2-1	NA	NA	CASSLGLAHSEQFF	TGTGCCAGCAGCTTGGGTCTAGCCCACAGTGAGCAGTTCTTC
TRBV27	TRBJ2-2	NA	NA	CASSSYRVDTGELFF	TGTGCCAGCAGTTCGTACAGGGTGGACACCGGGGAGCTGTTTTTT
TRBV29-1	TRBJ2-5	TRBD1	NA	CSVEGQGTETQYF	TGCAGCGTTGAGGGACAGGGAACAGAGACCCAGTACTTC
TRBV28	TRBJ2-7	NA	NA	CASSPGDTGTYEQYF	TGTGCCAGCAGTCCCGGGGACACTGGGACCTACGAGCAGTACTTC
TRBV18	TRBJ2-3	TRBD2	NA	CASSPTSGGSTDTQYF	TGTGCCAGCTCCCCCACGTCGGGAGGATCCACAGATACGCAGTATTTT
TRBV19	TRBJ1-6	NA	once	CASSIAGVGSPLHF	TGTGCCAGTAGTATCGCAGGGGTGGGTTCACCCCTCCACTTT
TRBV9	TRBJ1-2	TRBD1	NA	CASSPDRADGYTF	TGTGCCAGCAGCCCCGACAGGGCAGATGGCTACACCTTC
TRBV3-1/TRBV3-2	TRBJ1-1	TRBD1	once	CASSQRTGVTEAFF	TGTGCCAGCAGCCAACGGACAGGGGTCACTGAAGCTTTCTTT
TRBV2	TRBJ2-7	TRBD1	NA	CASSVGQLNEQYF	TGTGCCAGCAGTGTGGGACAGCTCAACGAGCAGTACTTC
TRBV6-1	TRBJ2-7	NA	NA	CASSEHLEIYEQYF	TGTGCCAGCAGTGAACATCTAGAGATATACGAGCAGTACTTC
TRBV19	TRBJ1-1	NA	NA	CASSTTGNTEAFF	TGTGCCAGTAGCACGACAGGGAACACTGAAGCTTTCTTT
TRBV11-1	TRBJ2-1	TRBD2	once	CASSPQAGVMFNEQFF	TGTGCCAGCAGTCCTCAAGCGGGAGTGATGTTCAATGAGCAGTTCTTC
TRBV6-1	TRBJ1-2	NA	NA	CASSEWAVNNYGYTF	TGTGCCAGCAGTGAATGGGCTGTGAACAACTATGGCTACACCTTC
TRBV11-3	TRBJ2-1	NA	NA	CASSLVMYGNNEQFF	TGTGCCAGCAGCTTAGTTATGTACGGGAACAATGAGCAGTTCTTC
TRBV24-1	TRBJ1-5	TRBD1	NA	CATSARGPGNQPQHF	TGTGCCACCAGTGCCAGGGGGCCGGGCAATCAGCCCCAGCATTTT
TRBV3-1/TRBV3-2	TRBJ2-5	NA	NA	CASSHQQETQYF	TGTGCCAGCAGCCACCAACAAGAGACCCAGTACTTC
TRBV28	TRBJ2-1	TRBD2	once	CASSLPREAPDNEQFF	TGTGCCAGCAGTTTACCCCGGGAGGCCCCGGACAATGAGCAGTTCTTC
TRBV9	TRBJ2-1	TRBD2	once	CASSGPRTSGGYNEQFF	TGTGCCAGCAGCGGACCCCGGACTAGCGGGGGGTACAATGAGCAGTTCTTC
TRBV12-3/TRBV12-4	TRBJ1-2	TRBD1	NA	CASSFSGGGGYTF	TGTGCCAGCAGTTTCTCAGGGGGCGGAGGCTACACCTTC
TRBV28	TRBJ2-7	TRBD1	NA	CASSSTGARSSYEQYF	TGTGCCAGCAGTTCTACAGGGGCGAGGAGCTCCTACGAGCAGTACTTC
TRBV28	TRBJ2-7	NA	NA	CASSLRPGYEQYF	TGTGCCAGCAGTTTACGTCCGGGCTACGAGCAGTACTTC
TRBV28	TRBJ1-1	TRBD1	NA	CASSPPGQDLEAFF	TGTGCCAGCAGTCCGCCGGGACAGGACCTGGAAGCTTTCTTT
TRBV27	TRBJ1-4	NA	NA	CASRGGATNEKLFF	TGTGCCAGCAGAGGGGGGGCAACTAATGAAAAACTGTTTTTT
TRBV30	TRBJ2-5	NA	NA	CAWSAGYQETQYF	TGTGCCTGGAGTGCGGGGTACCAAGAGACCCAGTACTTC
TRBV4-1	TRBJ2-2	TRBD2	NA	CASRLAGGPRTIGELFF	TGCGCCAGCCGACTAGCGGGAGGGCCAAGGACTATAGGGGAGCTGTTTTTT